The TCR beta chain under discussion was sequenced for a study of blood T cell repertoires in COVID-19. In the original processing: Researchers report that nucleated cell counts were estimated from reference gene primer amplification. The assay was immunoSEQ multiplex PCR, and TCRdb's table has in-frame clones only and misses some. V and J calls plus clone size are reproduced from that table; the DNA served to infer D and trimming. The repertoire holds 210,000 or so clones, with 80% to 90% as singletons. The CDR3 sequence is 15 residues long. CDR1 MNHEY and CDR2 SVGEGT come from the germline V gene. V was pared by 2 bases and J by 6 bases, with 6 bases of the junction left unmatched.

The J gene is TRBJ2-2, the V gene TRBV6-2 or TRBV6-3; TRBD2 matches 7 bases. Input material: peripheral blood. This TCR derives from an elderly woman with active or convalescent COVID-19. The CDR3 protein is CASSYVTSAAGELFF. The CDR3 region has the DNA TGTGCCAGCAGTTACGTCACTAGCGCGGCCGGGGAGCTGTTTTTT.